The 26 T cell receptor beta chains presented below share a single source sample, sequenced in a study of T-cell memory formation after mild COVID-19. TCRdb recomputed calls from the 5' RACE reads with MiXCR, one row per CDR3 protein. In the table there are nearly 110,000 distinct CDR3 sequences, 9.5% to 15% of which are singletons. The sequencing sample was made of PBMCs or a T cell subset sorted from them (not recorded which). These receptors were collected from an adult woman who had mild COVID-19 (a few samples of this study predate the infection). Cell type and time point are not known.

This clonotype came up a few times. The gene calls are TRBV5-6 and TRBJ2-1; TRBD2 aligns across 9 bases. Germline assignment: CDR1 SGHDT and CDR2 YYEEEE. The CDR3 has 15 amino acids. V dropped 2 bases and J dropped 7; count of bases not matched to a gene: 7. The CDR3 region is CASSLGGGAGNEQFF. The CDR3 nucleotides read TGTGCCAGCAGCTTAGGCGGGGGGGCCGGTAATGAGCAGTTCTTC.

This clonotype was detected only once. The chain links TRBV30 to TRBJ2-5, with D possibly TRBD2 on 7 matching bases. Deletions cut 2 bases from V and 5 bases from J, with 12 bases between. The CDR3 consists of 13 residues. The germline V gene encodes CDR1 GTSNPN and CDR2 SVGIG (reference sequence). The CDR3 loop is CAWSIGGGETQYF. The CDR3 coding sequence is TGTGCCTGGAGTATAGGGGGGGGCGAGACCCAGTACTTC.

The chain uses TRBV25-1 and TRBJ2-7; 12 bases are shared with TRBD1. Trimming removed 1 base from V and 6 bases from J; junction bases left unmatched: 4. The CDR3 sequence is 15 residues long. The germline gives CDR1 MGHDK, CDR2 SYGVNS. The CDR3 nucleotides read TGTGCCAGCAGTGAATGGGGGACAGGGGGCGGCGAGCAGTACTTC. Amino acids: CASSEWGTGGGEQYF.

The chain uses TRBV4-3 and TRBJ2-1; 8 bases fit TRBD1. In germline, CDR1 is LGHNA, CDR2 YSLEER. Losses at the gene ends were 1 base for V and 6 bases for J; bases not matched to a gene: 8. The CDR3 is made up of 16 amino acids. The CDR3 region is CASSQGQGANPNEQFF. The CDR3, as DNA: TGCGCCAGCAGCCAAGGGCAGGGGGCGAATCCCAATGAGCAGTTCTTC.

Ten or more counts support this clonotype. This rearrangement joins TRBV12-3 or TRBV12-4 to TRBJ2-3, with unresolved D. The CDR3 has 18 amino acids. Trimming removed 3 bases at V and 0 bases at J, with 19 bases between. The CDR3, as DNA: TGTGCCAGCAGTTTCATAGGCATGCTATCAGCTAGCACAGATACGCAGTATTTT. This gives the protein CASSFIGMLSASTDTQYF.

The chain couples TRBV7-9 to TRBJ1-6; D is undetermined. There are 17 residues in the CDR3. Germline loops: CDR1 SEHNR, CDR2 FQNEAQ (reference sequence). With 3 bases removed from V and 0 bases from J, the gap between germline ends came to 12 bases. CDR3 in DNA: TGTGCCAGCAGCTTGAACAGAGACTCCTCCTATAATTCACCCCTCCACTTT. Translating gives CASSLNRDSSYNSPLHF. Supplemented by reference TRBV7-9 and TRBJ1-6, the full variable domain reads DTGVSQNPRHKITKRGQNVTFRCDPISEHNRLYWYRQTLGQGPEFLTYFQNEAQLEKSRLLSDRFSAERPKGSFSTLEIQRTEQGDSAMYLCASSLNRDSSYNSPLHFGNGTRLTVT.

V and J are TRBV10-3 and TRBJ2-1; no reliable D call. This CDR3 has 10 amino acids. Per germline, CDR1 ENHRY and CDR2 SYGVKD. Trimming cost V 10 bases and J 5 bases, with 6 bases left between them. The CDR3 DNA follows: TGTGCCACCGGACACAATGAGCAGTTCTTC. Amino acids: CATGHNEQFF.

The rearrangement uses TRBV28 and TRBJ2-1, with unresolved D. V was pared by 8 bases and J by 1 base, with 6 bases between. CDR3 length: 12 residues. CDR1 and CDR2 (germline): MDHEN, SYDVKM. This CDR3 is CASVGSYNEQFF. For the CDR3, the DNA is TGTGCCAGCGTGGGGTCCTACAATGAGCAGTTCTTC.

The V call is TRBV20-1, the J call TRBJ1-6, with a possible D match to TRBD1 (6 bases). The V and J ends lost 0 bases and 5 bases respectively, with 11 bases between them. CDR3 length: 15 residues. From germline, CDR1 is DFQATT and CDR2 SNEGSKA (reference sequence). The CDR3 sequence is CSARDSRDNNSPLHF. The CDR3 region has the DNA TGCAGTGCTAGAGATTCCAGGGACAATAATTCACCCCTCCACTTT.

The CDR3 nucleotides are TGTGCCAGCAGCGTAGATGGCGAAGATTCCTACGAGCAGTACTTC. It codes for CASSVDGEDSYEQYF. This chain joins TRBV9 and TRBJ2-7; D is uncertain. This CDR3 has 15 amino acids. Germline CDR1 is SGDLS and CDR2 is YYNGEE. Between the trimmed V and J ends, which lost 0 bases and 1 base, there was a span of 11 bases.

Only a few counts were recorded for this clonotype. DNA of the CDR3: TGCGCCAGCAGCCAGTTTAGCGGAAGCTCCTACAATGAGCAGTTCTTC. Translation gives CASSQFSGSSYNEQFF. The V gene is TRBV4-1, the J gene TRBJ2-1, with a tentative D call TRBD2 (6 bases). Trimming took off 3 bases at V and 0 bases at J, with 12 bases between the two ends. Germline V gives CDR1 MGHRA, CDR2 YSYEKL. The CDR3 is 16 residues long.

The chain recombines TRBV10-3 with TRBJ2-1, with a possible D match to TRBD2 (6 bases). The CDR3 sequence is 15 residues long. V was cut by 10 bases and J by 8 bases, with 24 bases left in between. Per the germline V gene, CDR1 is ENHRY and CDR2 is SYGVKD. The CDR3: CATWTIGSTSDEQFF. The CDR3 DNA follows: TGTGCCACCTGGACTATCGGGAGCACGAGCGATGAGCAGTTCTTC.

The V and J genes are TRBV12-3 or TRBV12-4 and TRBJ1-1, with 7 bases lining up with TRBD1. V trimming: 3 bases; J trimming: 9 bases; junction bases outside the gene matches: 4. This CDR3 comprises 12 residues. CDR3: CASSLEGAQAFF. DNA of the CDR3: TGTGCCAGCAGTTTGGAGGGGGCTCAAGCTTTCTTT.

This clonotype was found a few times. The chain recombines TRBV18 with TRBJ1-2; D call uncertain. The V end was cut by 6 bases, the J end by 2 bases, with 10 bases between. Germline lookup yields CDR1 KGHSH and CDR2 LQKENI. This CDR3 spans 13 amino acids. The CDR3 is CASSVDWNYGYTF. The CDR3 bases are TGTGCCAGCTCCGTCGACTGGAACTATGGCTACACCTTC.

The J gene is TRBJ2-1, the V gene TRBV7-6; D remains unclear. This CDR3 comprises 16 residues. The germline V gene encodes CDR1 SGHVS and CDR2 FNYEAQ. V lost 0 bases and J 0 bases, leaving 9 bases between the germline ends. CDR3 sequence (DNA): TGTGCCAGCAGCTTAGCGCAGGCTAGCTCCTACAATGAGCAGTTCTTC. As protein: CASSLAQASSYNEQFF.

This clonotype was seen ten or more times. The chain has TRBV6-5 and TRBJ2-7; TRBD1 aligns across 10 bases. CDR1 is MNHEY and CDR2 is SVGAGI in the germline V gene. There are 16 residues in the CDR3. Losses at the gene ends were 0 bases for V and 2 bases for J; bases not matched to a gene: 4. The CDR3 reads CASSYSRTGGAYEQYF. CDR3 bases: TGTGCCAGCAGTTACTCTAGGACAGGGGGGGCCTACGAGCAGTACTTC.

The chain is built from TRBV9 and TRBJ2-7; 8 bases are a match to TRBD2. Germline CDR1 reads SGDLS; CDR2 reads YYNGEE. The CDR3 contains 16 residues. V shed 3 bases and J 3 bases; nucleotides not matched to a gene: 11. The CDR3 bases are TGTGCCAGCAGCGCCTCCCCAGGGCGGGGGGACTACGAGCAGTACTTC. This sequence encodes CASSASPGRGDYEQYF. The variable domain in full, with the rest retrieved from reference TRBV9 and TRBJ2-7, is DSGVTQTPKHLITATGQRVTLRCSPRSGDLSVYWYQQSLDQGLQFLIQYYNGEERAKGNILERFSAQQFPDLHSELNLSSLELGDSALYFCASSASPGRGDYEQYFGPGTRLTVT.

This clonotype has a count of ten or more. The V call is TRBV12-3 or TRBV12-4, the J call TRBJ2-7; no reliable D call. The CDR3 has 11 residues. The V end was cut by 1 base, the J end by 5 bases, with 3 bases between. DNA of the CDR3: TGTGCCAGCAGTTTAGGTAACGAGCAGTACTTC. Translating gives CASSLGNEQYF.

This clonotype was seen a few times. The CDR3, as DNA: TGTGCCAGCAGTTACCGGCCGTCTCCCCTGGCAGATACGCAGTATTTT. This sequence encodes CASSYRPSPLADTQYF. The V and J genes are TRBV6-6 and TRBJ2-3; the D is unclear. The CDR3 runs to 16 residues. The germline V gene has CDR1 MNHNY and CDR2 SVGAGI (reference sequence). Trimming pared 2 bases from V and 4 bases from J, leaving 16 bases between.

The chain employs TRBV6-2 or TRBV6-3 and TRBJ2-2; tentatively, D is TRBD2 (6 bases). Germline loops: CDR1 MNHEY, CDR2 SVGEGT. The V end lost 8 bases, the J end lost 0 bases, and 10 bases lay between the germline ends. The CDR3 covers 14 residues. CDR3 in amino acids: CASSKRANTGELFF. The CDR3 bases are TGTGCCAGCTCCAAGCGGGCGAACACCGGGGAGCTGTTTTTT.

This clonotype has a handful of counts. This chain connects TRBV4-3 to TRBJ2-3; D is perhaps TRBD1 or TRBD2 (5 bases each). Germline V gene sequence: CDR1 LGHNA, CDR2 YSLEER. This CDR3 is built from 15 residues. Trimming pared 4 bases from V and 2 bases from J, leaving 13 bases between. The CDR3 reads CASSLRDGPTDTQYF. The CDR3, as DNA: TGCGCCAGCAGCCTACGGGACGGACCCACAGATACGCAGTATTTT.

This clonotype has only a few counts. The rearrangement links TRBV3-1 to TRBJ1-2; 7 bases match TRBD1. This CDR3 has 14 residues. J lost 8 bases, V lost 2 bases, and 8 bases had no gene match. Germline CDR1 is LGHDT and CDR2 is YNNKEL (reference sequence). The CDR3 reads CASSQRRQGWGYTF. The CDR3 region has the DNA TGTGCCAGCAGCCAAAGGCGACAGGGCTGGGGCTACACCTTC.

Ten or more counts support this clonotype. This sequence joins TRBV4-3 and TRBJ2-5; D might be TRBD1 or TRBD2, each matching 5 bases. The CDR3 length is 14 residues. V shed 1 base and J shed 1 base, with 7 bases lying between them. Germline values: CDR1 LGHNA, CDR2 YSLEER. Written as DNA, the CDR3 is TGCGCCAGCAGCCAAGGTGGGGGCCAAGAGACCCAGTACTTC. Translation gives CASSQGGGQETQYF.

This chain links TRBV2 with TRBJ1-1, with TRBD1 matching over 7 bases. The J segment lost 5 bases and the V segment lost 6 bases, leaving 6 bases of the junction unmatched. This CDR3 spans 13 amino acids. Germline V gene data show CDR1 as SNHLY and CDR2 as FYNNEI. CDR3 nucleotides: TGTGCCAGCAGAACAGGGGTGGGAACTGAAGCTTTCTTT. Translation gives CASRTGVGTEAFF.

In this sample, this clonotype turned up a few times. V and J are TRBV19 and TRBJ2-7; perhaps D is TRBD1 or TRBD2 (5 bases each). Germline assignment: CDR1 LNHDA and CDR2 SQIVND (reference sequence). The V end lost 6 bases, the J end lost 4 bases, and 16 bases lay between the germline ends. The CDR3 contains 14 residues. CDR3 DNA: TGTGCCAGTAGGGAGGACACTACGACGTACGAGCAGTACTTC. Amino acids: CASREDTTTYEQYF.

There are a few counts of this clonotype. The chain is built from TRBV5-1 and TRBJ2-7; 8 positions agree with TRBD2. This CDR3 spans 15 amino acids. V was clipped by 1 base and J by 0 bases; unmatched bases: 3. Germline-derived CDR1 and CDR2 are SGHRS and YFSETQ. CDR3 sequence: CASSLISGSSYEQYF. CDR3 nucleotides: TGCGCCAGCAGCTTGATAAGCGGGAGCTCCTACGAGCAGTACTTC. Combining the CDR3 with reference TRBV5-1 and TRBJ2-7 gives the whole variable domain KAGVTQTPRYLIKTRGQQVTLSCSPISGHRSVSWYQQTPGQGLQFLFEYFSETQRNKGNFPGRFSGRQFSNSRSEMNVSTLELGDSALYLCASSLISGSSYEQYFGPGTRLTVT.